The 9 T cell receptor beta chains listed next were all sequenced from one sample in a study of T-cell memory formation after mild COVID-19. Using its own MiXCR run on the 5' RACE reads, TCRdb lists one record per CDR3 protein. This sample has 530,000 or so distinct CDR3 sequences; roughly 17% occur once, and the top ten carry less than 10%. Input material: PBMCs or a T cell subset sorted from them (not recorded which). Receptor source: an adult woman who had mild COVID-19 (a few samples of this study predate the infection). Cell type and time point are not known.

The sample holds many counts of this clonotype. The chain has TRBV30 and TRBJ2-7, with D tentatively TRBD2 (5 bases). V gave up 1 base and J gave up 4 bases, with 8 bases separating them. Germline loops: CDR1 GTSNPN, CDR2 SVGIG (reference sequence). The CDR3 runs to 12 residues. CDR3 bases: TGTGCCTGGAGTGCGGGGTATTACGAGCAGTACTTC. Amino acid sequence: CAWSAGYYEQYF. The full variable domain, with the rest looked up from reference TRBV30 and TRBJ2-7, is SQTIHQWPATLVQPVGSPLSLECTVEGTSNPNLYWYRQAAGRGLQLLFYSVGIGQISSEVPQNLSASRPQDRQFILSSKKLLLSDSGFYLCAWSAGYYEQYFGPGTRLTVT.

This clonotype appeared a few times. The gene calls are TRBV27 and TRBJ2-7, with 14 bases fitting TRBD2. This CDR3 has 15 amino acids. CDR1 and CDR2 from the germline V gene are MNHEY and SMNVEV (reference sequence). The junction had 6 bases not matched to a gene; V was cut back by 5 bases and J by 6 bases. The CDR3 spells CASSPGTSGSREQYF. CDR3 in DNA: TGTGCCAGCAGTCCCGGGACTAGCGGGAGTCGCGAGCAGTACTTC.

The chain employs TRBV11-2 and TRBJ2-2, with D unresolved. Germline assignment: CDR1 SGHAT and CDR2 FQNNGV. CDR3 length: 13 residues. Trimming removed 2 bases from V and 7 bases from J, with 8 bases in between. The CDR3 reads CASSLSNGGELFF. The DNA of the CDR3 is TGTGCCAGCAGCTTATCTAACGGCGGGGAGCTGTTTTTT.

This clonotype was found a few times. The rearrangement joins TRBV28 to TRBJ2-5; 10 bases are a match to TRBD2. The junction had 11 bases not matched to a gene; V was cut back by 8 bases and J by 2 bases. The CDR3 has 16 residues. Germline V gene data show CDR1 as MDHEN and CDR2 as SYDVKM. CDR3 sequence (DNA): TGTGCCAGCCATACCTTTGAGACTAGCGGGCAAGAGACCCAGTACTTC. It is translated as CASHTFETSGQETQYF. The complete variable domain, with remaining parts taken from reference TRBV28 and TRBJ2-5, reads DVKVTQSSRYLVKRTGEKVFLECVQDMDHENMFWYRQDPGLGLRLIYFSYDVKMKEKGDIPEGYSVSREKKERFSLILESASTNQTSMYLCASHTFETSGQETQYFGPGTRLLVL.

This sequence joins TRBV20-1 and TRBJ2-1; the D gene is possibly TRBD2 (6 bases). V shed 0 bases and J shed 8 bases, with 17 bases lying between them. From germline, CDR1 is DFQATT and CDR2 SNEGSKA (reference sequence). The CDR3 is 15 residues long. DNA for the CDR3: TGCAGTGCTAGAGATCGGGAGCGGCAAAGGGATGAGCAGTTCTTC. This codes for CSARDRERQRDEQFF.

The V call is TRBV24-1, the J call TRBJ2-1; TRBD2 aligns across 10 bases. Germline CDR1 and CDR2: KGHDR and SFDVKD. This CDR3 comprises 17 residues. V shed 2 bases and J 3 bases; nucleotides not matched to a gene: 6. This CDR3 is CATSDWKSGRDYNEQFF. In DNA form, the CDR3 reads TGTGCCACCAGTGATTGGAAAAGCGGGAGGGACTACAATGAGCAGTTCTTC.

V is TRBV9 and J is TRBJ2-3, with 15 bases matching TRBD2. The CDR3 loop spans 16 amino acids. Trimming removed 3 bases from V and 5 bases from J; junction bases left unmatched: 4. The germline CDR1 and CDR2 sequences are SGDLS and YYNGEE. The CDR3 is CASSGGLAGGVDTQYF. The CDR3, as DNA: TGTGCCAGCAGCGGCGGACTAGCGGGAGGGGTAGATACGCAGTATTTT.

There are a few counts of this clonotype. This chain uses TRBV5-1 with TRBJ1-6; TRBD1 might be the D (6 bases). Trimming removed 3 bases at V and 7 bases at J, with 14 bases between. Germline V gene lookup returns CDR1 SGHRS and CDR2 YFSETQ. The CDR3 is 15 amino acids. The CDR3 sequence is CASSWSDRRNSPLHF. In DNA, the CDR3 is TGCGCCAGCAGCTGGTCGGACAGAAGGAATTCACCCCTCCACTTT.

The gene calls are TRBV20-1 and TRBJ2-1; D may be TRBD2 (5 bases). The V gene's germline CDR1 is DFQATT and CDR2 SNEGSKA (reference sequence). This CDR3 spans 15 amino acids. Trimming took 7 bases from V and 3 from J, leaving 19 bases between them. The CDR3 here is CSVRTGILYYNEQFF. The CDR3 nucleotides are TGCAGTGTAAGGACGGGGATTTTATACTACAATGAGCAGTTCTTC.